These 21 T cell receptor beta chains share one sample of origin, sequenced in a study of blood T cell repertoires in COVID-19. The method was immunoSEQ multiplex PCR; TCRdb's version includes in-frame clones alone and lacks a portion of them. The sample yields roughly 130,000 clones, roughly 80% seen once. Sequencing input: peripheral blood. These receptors were obtained from a young woman who had recovered from COVID-19.

The rearrangement joins TRBV2 to TRBJ2-7; 8 bases align to TRBD2. This CDR3 region has 15 residues. Trimming at V came to 2 bases and at J to 1 base, leaving 4 bases not matched to a gene. Germline V gene data show CDR1 as SNHLY and CDR2 as FYNNEI. CDR3 residues: CASSERTSRSYEQYF. The CDR3 DNA is TGTGCCAGCAGTGAAAGGACTAGCAGGTCCTACGAGCAGTACTTC.

The rearrangement links TRBV19 to TRBJ2-7; tentatively, D is TRBD1 (5 bases). Germline V CDR1 and CDR2: LNHDA, SQIVND (reference sequence). V was shortened by 10 bases and J by 0 bases, with 25 bases between the two germline ends. This CDR3 spans 17 amino acids. CDR3: CATPPQAGPINSYEQYF. The CDR3 nucleotides read TGTGCCACTCCTCCCCAAGCAGGGCCCATCAACTCCTACGAGCAGTACTTC.

Here the CDR3 reads CASSETRSSYNSPLHF. CDR3 nucleotide sequence: TGTGCCAGCAGTGAAACGAGGAGCTCCTATAATTCACCCCTCCACTTT. This chain links TRBV2 with TRBJ1-6; D remains ambiguous. The CDR3 is made up of 16 amino acids. Germline values: CDR1 SNHLY, CDR2 FYNNEI. Trimming removed 2 bases at V and 0 bases at J, with 8 bases between.

This clone appeared a single time. The chain joins TRBV6-1 to TRBJ2-1; TRBD2 matches at 12 bases. There are 18 residues in the CDR3. CDR1 and CDR2 (germline): MNHNS, SASEGT. Trimming cost V 4 bases and J 5 bases; bases outside gene matches: 12. The CDR3 bases are TGTGCCAGCAGTGTCCGACTAAACAGACTAGCGGGGGACAATGAGCAGTTCTTC. Residues: CASSVRLNRLAGDNEQFF.

This sequence joins TRBV2 and TRBJ2-7, with TRBD2 matching 10 bases. Per the germline V gene, CDR1 is SNHLY and CDR2 is FYNNEI. The CDR3 sequence is 15 residues long. With 4 bases clipped from V and 4 bases from J, the junction kept 7 bases outside the gene matches. The CDR3 nucleotides are TGTGCCAGCAGTGGGCCTAGCGGGAGATTGTACGAGCAGTACTTC. Protein sequence: CASSGPSGRLYEQYF.

The chain recombines TRBV5-6 with TRBJ1-4; unclear D gene. Germline values: CDR1 SGHDT, CDR2 YYEEEE. With 2 bases removed from V and 6 bases from J, the gap between germline ends came to 5 bases. The CDR3 sequence is 12 residues long. Written as DNA, the CDR3 is TGTGCCAGCAGCTTTGCGGATGAAAAACTGTTTTTT. Residues: CASSFADEKLFF.

The V and J genes are TRBV7-8 and TRBJ2-1, with D perhaps matching TRBD1 (5 bases). V shed 0 bases and J shed 8 bases, with 14 bases lying between them. Germline CDR1 and CDR2: SGHVS and FQNEAQ. The CDR3 is 15 amino acids. In nucleotides, the CDR3 is TGTGCCAGCAGCTTAGCTATGTCAGGGATGGATGAGCAGTTCTTC. It encodes CASSLAMSGMDEQFF.

The rearrangement uses TRBV12-5 and TRBJ2-2; D is unclear. Trimming removed 4 bases from V and 2 bases from J, with 11 bases in between. The CDR3 has 15 amino acids. CDR1 LGHNT and CDR2 FRNRAP come from the germline V gene. The CDR3 bases are TGTGCTAGTGGTTCCCACGCAACTAACACCGGGGAGCTGTTTTTT. As protein: CASGSHATNTGELFF.

This chain uses TRBV7-9 with TRBJ1-2; 7 nucleotides align to TRBD1. With 4 bases clipped from V and 7 bases from J, the junction kept 12 bases outside the gene matches. Germline lookup yields CDR1 SEHNR and CDR2 FQNEAQ (reference sequence). This CDR3 is built from 15 residues. The CDR3: CASSWRQGGLGGYTF. The CDR3 region has the DNA TGTGCCAGCAGCTGGCGACAGGGCGGACTGGGTGGCTACACCTTC.

V is TRBV10-1 and J is TRBJ1-1; no clear D gene. With 2 bases removed from V and 2 bases from J, the gap between germline ends came to 21 bases. Germline V gives CDR1 WNHNN, CDR2 SYGVQD (reference sequence). This CDR3 spans 18 amino acids. The CDR3: CASSETPRRGWGNTEAFF. The CDR3 DNA is TGCGCCAGCAGTGAGACCCCCCGGCGGGGTTGGGGAAACACTGAAGCTTTCTTT.

This clone has a handful of counts. This chain links TRBV5-4 with TRBJ1-1, with a possible D match to TRBD1 (6 bases). Trimming shortened V by 4 bases and J by 2 bases, and 12 bases separated the two germline ends. CDR1 SGHNT and CDR2 YYREEE come from the germline V gene (reference sequence). The CDR3 has 14 residues. The CDR3 region is CASSRRQANTEAFF. CDR3 DNA sequence: TGTGCCAGCAGCCGAAGACAGGCTAACACTGAAGCTTTCTTT.

This chain uses TRBV4-1 with TRBJ2-1; TRBD2 matches 10 bases. The CDR3 runs 16 residues. Losses at the gene ends were 0 bases for V and 4 bases for J; bases not matched to a gene: 3. Germline CDR1 MGHRA, CDR2 YSYEKL. CDR3 coding DNA: TGCGCCAGCAGCCAAGATCGGACTAGCGGTTACAATGAGCAGTTCTTC. Protein: CASSQDRTSGYNEQFF.

This clone has only one observation. The chain is built from TRBV14 and TRBJ2-1; 8 bases are shared with TRBD2. The germline V gene has CDR1 SGHDN and CDR2 FVKESK. Trimming cost V 8 bases and J 9 bases; bases outside gene matches: 18. The CDR3 totals 16 residues. The CDR3 here is CASSPSWLAGSVEQFF. CDR3 coding DNA: TGTGCCAGCTCCCCTAGTTGGCTAGCGGGTTCCGTTGAGCAGTTCTTC.

Points on this clone: One end of the junction fails to match germline, which may point to a read error. Within the sample, other DNA sequences also encode this same CDR3. The chain carries TRBV12-3 or TRBV12-4 and TRBJ1-2; D is uncertain. The CDR3 contains 13 residues. For the CDR3, the DNA is TGTGCCAGCAGTTTAGCACCCGGAGGAGGCTATACCTTC. It is translated as CASSLAPGGGYTF.

The genes are TRBV25-1 and TRBJ2-2, with 11 positions matching TRBD2. The junction had 3 bases not matched to a gene; V was cut back by 2 bases and J by 4 bases. This CDR3 has 16 amino acids. Germline V CDR1 and CDR2: MGHDK, SYGVNS. The CDR3 coding sequence is TGTGCCAGCAGTGAAATAGCGGGGGGGCTCACCGGGGAGCTGTTTTTT. Protein product: CASSEIAGGLTGELFF.

The chain combines TRBV6-5 with TRBJ2-7; TRBD2 matches 7 bases. Trimming at V came to 7 bases and at J to 2 bases, leaving 11 bases not matched to a gene. From germline, CDR1 is MNHEY and CDR2 SVGAGI. This CDR3 has 15 residues. For the CDR3, the DNA is TGTGCCAGCACCGGTGGTGCGGGAGACCCCTACGAGCAGTACTTC. Translation gives CASTGGAGDPYEQYF.

In this sample, this clone turned up many times. The genes are TRBV5-1 and TRBJ2-2; TRBD1 might be the D (5 bases). The germline gives CDR1 SGHRS, CDR2 YFSETQ. Trimming left V 4 bases short and J 2 bases short, with 9 bases between. CDR3 length: 14 amino acids. In nucleotides, the CDR3 is TGCGCCAGCAGCACAGACAGTAACACCGGGGAGCTGTTTTTT. Encoded protein: CASSTDSNTGELFF.

The chain has TRBV27 and TRBJ1-2; 9 bases line up with TRBD1. CDR1 and CDR2 (germline): MNHEY, SMNVEV (reference sequence). Trimming cost V 4 bases and J 7 bases; bases outside gene matches: 7. This CDR3 has 14 amino acids. DNA for the CDR3: TGTGCCAGCAGTTGGGACAGGGAGGGTGGTGGCTACACCTTC. The encoded protein is CASSWDREGGGYTF.

The gene calls are TRBV5-6 and TRBJ1-5; D unresolved. The CDR3 covers 16 residues. Germline V gives CDR1 SGHDT, CDR2 YYEEEE. Trimming took 1 base from V and 2 from J, leaving 13 bases between them. CDR3 sequence reads: CASSLRGLRGNQPQHF. The CDR3 nucleotides read TGTGCCAGCAGCTTGCGTGGGTTGAGGGGCAATCAGCCCCAGCATTTT.

The V call is TRBV29-1, the J call TRBJ2-6, with D possibly matching TRBD1 (5 bases). V was pared by 3 bases and J by 4 bases, with 19 bases between. Germline CDR1 SQVTM, CDR2 ANQGSEA. This CDR3 has 17 amino acids. The CDR3 coding sequence is TGCAGCGTTGATAGTCTGGACACTCCTTCAGGGGCCAACGTCCTGACTTTC. This sequence encodes CSVDSLDTPSGANVLTF.

Ten or more counts support this clone. This rearrangement joins TRBV29-1 to TRBJ1-4; no clear D gene. The CDR3 covers 11 residues. V lost 7 bases, J lost 4 bases, and 7 bases lay in between. Germline assignment: CDR1 SQVTM and CDR2 ANQGSEA. For the CDR3, the DNA is TGCAGCGGACAAGATAATGAAAAACTGTTTTTT. This encodes CSGQDNEKLFF.